The 22 T cell receptor beta chains given below trace back to one sample, sequenced in a study of cytomegalovirus exposure and HLA in healthy donors. 60 Vbeta and 13 Jbeta primers were used in PCR. Clones were read by immunoSEQ multiplex PCR, and TCRdb kept only the in-frame ones, dropping some. The sample consists of 120,000 or so clones, 81% of them appearing once. The sequenced sample consisted of PBMCs. The receptors were sampled from a man aged 18-30 years in good health and CMV-seronegative.

The rearrangement links TRBV7-2 to TRBJ1-1; TRBD1 aligns across 10 bases. The J segment lost 6 bases and the V segment lost 3 bases, leaving 4 bases of the junction unmatched. Germline V gene data show CDR1 as SGHTA and CDR2 as FQGNSA. The CDR3 is made up of 14 amino acids. The CDR3 DNA reads as TGTGCCAGCAGCTTGGGACAGGGGAGGGCTGAAGCTTTCTTT. Protein sequence: CASSLGQGRAEAFF.

Written as DNA, the CDR3 is TGTGCCAGTACGGGACAGACGACCGTAGCTAACTATGGCTACACCTTC. Translation gives CASTGQTTVANYGYTF. The chain recombines TRBV19 with TRBJ1-2; 7 nucleotides align to TRBD1. The length of the CDR3 is 16 residues. V shed 7 bases, J shed 0 bases, and the junction held 11 bases outside the gene matches. Germline CDR1 is LNHDA and CDR2 is SQIVND (reference sequence). The complete variable domain, with remaining parts taken from reference TRBV19 and TRBJ1-2, reads DGGITQSPKYLFRKEGQNVTLSCEQNLNHDAMYWYRQDPGQGLRLIYYSQIVNDFQKGDIAEGYSVSREKKESFPLTVTSAQKNPTAFYLCASTGQTTVANYGYTFGSGTRLTVV.

The CDR3 region has the DNA TGCGCCAGCAGCTTGGCCGACCTCGGGGGACCGGGTGGCTACACCTTC. Amino acids: CASSLADLGGPGGYTF. The chain recombines TRBV5-1 with TRBJ1-2, with TRBD1 as a possible D gene (5 bases). CDR3 length: 16 amino acids. Germline loops: CDR1 SGHRS, CDR2 YFSETQ. V lost 0 bases and J 7 bases, leaving 19 bases between the germline ends.

The genes are TRBV18 and TRBJ2-2; 8 positions agree with TRBD1. V gave up 5 bases and J gave up 4 bases; unmatched junction bases: 6. Germline V gene lookup returns CDR1 KGHSH and CDR2 LQKENI. The CDR3 runs 15 residues. The CDR3 loop is CASSTDTGGTGELFF. CDR3 coding DNA: TGTGCCAGCTCAACCGACACAGGGGGCACCGGGGAGCTGTTTTTT.

The CDR3 here is CASSPLRTSGGRETQYF. The CDR3 DNA reads as TGTGCCAGCAGCCCGTTACGGACTAGCGGGGGCCGGGAGACCCAGTACTTC. The chain recombines TRBV9 with TRBJ2-5, with 13 bases aligning to TRBD2. There are 17 residues in the CDR3. The V gene's germline CDR1 is SGDLS and CDR2 YYNGEE. The V and J ends lost 4 bases and 5 bases, in that order; junction bases with no gene match: 11.

The chain combines TRBV7-2 with TRBJ1-4; D may be TRBD1 (6 bases). Germline values: CDR1 SGHTA, CDR2 FQGNSA. The CDR3 is 15 amino acids. Trimming removed 2 bases at V and 6 bases at J, with 13 bases between. CDR3 nucleotide sequence: TGTGCCAGCAGCTTATTTAGGGAGGGGGATGAAAAACTGTTTTTT. Encoded protein: CASSLFREGDEKLFF.

The rearrangement links TRBV13 to TRBJ2-2; TRBD2 aligns across 13 bases. Trimming took 5 bases from V and 1 from J; bases not matched to a gene: 7. This CDR3 is 18 amino acids long. CDR1 and CDR2 from the germline V gene are PRHDT and FYEKMQ (reference sequence). In nucleotides, the CDR3 is TGTGCCAGCAGCCCCGGACTAGCGGGGGCTTTGAACACCGGGGAGCTGTTTTTT. This gives the protein CASSPGLAGALNTGELFF.

The chain uses TRBV19 and TRBJ1-3, with 10 bases fitting TRBD1. V lost 5 bases to trimming and J lost 3 bases; unmatched junction nucleotides: 4. This CDR3 has 15 amino acids. CDR1 and CDR2 (germline): LNHDA, SQIVND (reference sequence). CDR3 DNA sequence: TGTGCCAGTAGTGAGGACAGGGGGAATGGAAACACCATATATTTT. Translation: CASSEDRGNGNTIYF.

The rearrangement links TRBV11-2 to TRBJ2-7, with 9 bases that match TRBD1. CDR1 and CDR2 from the germline V gene are SGHAT and FQNNGV. Trimming took 1 base from V and 7 from J; bases not matched to a gene: 2. The length of the CDR3 is 13 residues. The CDR3 nucleotides read TGTGCCAGCAGCTTAGGGACAGGGGATGAGCAGTACTTC. It codes for CASSLGTGDEQYF.

This chain uses TRBV6-5 with TRBJ2-7; TRBD1 matches 10 bases. CDR1 is MNHEY, CDR2 SVGAGI, per germline. The CDR3 loop spans 16 amino acids. V trimming: 2 bases; J trimming: 7 bases; junction bases outside the gene matches: 11. CDR3 loop: CASSYEVSGQGQEQYF. As DNA, the CDR3 is TGTGCCAGCAGTTACGAAGTTTCGGGACAGGGGCAGGAGCAGTACTTC.

The chain couples TRBV5-1 to TRBJ2-7, with 7 bases that match TRBD1. The CDR3 is 16 residues long. Looked up from germline, CDR1 is SGHRS and CDR2 is YFSETQ. V was pared by 3 bases and J by 3 bases, with 12 bases of the junction left unmatched. The CDR3 DNA sequence: TGCGCCAGCAGCTCCAGGACGGACAGGTCCGACTACGAGCAGTACTTC. Translating it yields CASSSRTDRSDYEQYF.

This chain links TRBV5-1 with TRBJ2-7, with D possibly TRBD1 on 7 matching bases. V was pared by 4 bases and J by 5 bases, with 16 bases between. Germline assignment: CDR1 SGHRS and CDR2 YFSETQ. There are 14 residues in the CDR3. CDR3 DNA sequence: TGCGCCAGCAGCGCGGGACAGATTTCGAACGAGCAGTACTTC. Translating it yields CASSAGQISNEQYF.

This chain links TRBV30 with TRBJ1-5, with TRBD1 matching 8 bases. CDR3 length: 14 residues. V lost 0 bases and J lost 5; bases outside the gene matches: 3. CDR1 and CDR2 from the germline V gene are GTSNPN and SVGIG (reference sequence). CDR3 loop: CAWSVPQGDQPQHF. The CDR3 coding sequence is TGTGCCTGGAGTGTACCACAGGGGGATCAGCCCCAGCATTTT.

This clone was recorded once. J is TRBJ1-2 and V is TRBV5-1; D possibly corresponds to TRBD1 (6 bases). Germline CDR1 and CDR2: SGHRS and YFSETQ. This CDR3 comprises 14 residues. Trimming stripped 3 bases from V and 4 bases from J, with 13 bases between. The CDR3 DNA reads TGCGCCAGCAGCTCTCAGGGGCCGCTCTATGGCTACACCTTC. Residues: CASSSQGPLYGYTF.

This chain connects TRBV19 to TRBJ1-1; D might be TRBD1 (6 bases). Trimming took 6 bases from V and 6 from J, leaving 8 bases between them. The CDR3 runs 11 residues. CDR1 is LNHDA, CDR2 SQIVND, per germline (reference sequence). The CDR3 loop reads CASRTGPEAFF. The CDR3 bases are TGTGCCAGTAGAACAGGGCCTGAAGCTTTCTTT.

The V gene is TRBV10-2, the J gene TRBJ2-3, with 9 bases lining up with TRBD1. The CDR3 extends over 16 amino acids. The ends lost 2 bases at V and 0 bases at J; junction bases unmatched: 3. Germline V CDR1 and CDR2: WSHSY, SAAADI. The DNA of the CDR3 is TGCGCCAGCAGTGAGAATGACAGGGGGAGCACAGATACGCAGTATTTT. Protein sequence: CASSENDRGSTDTQYF.

The chain employs TRBV6-5 and TRBJ1-2, with D possibly being TRBD1 (5 bases). CDR3 size: 15 residues. Germline CDR1 reads MNHEY; CDR2 reads SVGAGI. V shed 6 bases and J shed 7 bases, with 21 bases lying between them. The CDR3 loop reads CASSLHRQTSTGYTF. CDR3 bases: TGTGCCAGCAGCCTTCACCGACAGACTTCTACTGGCTACACCTTC.

The V gene is TRBV18, the J gene TRBJ1-2; tentative D call: TRBD1 (5 bases). Germline CDR1 KGHSH, CDR2 LQKENI. This CDR3 contains 15 residues. Trimming stripped 2 bases from V and 3 bases from J, with 13 bases between. CDR3 nucleotides: TGTGCCAGCTCACCAGCGCCCAGGGCGGACTATGGCTACACCTTC. The encoded protein is CASSPAPRADYGYTF.

A few counts support this clone. The rearrangement links TRBV6-5 to TRBJ2-2; tentatively, D is TRBD1 (6 bases). This CDR3 comprises 16 residues. The V gene's germline CDR1 is MNHEY and CDR2 SVGAGI. V was clipped by 3 bases and J by 6 bases, with 17 bases between them. For the CDR3, the DNA is TGTGCCAGCAGTTATGGAACAGGGAGTTTCCCCGGGGAGCTGTTTTTT. Its translation is CASSYGTGSFPGELFF.

The rearrangement links TRBV5-4 to TRBJ1-2; 11 bases agree with TRBD1. CDR1 and CDR2 from the germline V gene are SGHNT and YYREEE (reference sequence). CDR3 size: 16 residues. The J segment lost 3 bases and the V segment lost 5 bases, leaving 9 bases of the junction unmatched. DNA of the CDR3: TGTGCCAGCAGGGTTATAGGACAGGGGGCGGACTATGGCTACACCTTC. Residues: CASRVIGQGADYGYTF.

The V gene is TRBV4-3, the J gene TRBJ1-1, with D possibly being TRBD1 (6 bases). The CDR3 spans 14 residues. Trimming stripped 2 bases from V and 3 bases from J, with 10 bases between. Germline-derived CDR1 and CDR2 are LGHNA and YSLEER. The CDR3 region has the DNA TGCGCCAGCAGCCAACAGGGGTTGGACACTGAAGCTTTCTTT. Amino acids: CASSQQGLDTEAFF.

This clone was seen only a few times. Written as DNA, the CDR3 is TGTGCCAGCAGGGAACGCGCGGGGGCGAATTCCAACGAGCAGTACTTC. Amino acid sequence: CASRERAGANSNEQYF. The genes are TRBV2 and TRBJ2-7, with a weak D call TRBD2 (7 bases). Germline V gives CDR1 SNHLY, CDR2 FYNNEI. V lost 6 bases and J 5 bases, leaving 23 bases between the germline ends. The CDR3 length is 16 residues.